The rows below give T cell receptor beta chains drawn from one sample of a study of control samples from healthy donors and cancer patients. The method was immunoSEQ multiplex PCR; TCRdb's version includes in-frame clones alone and lacks a portion of them. The sample contains fewer than 150,000 clones, roughly 90% of which appear only once. The sample comprised blood. The source of these receptors is a man younger than 35 in good health. CDR3s include the opening cysteine and the closing phenylalanine or tryptophan. The D gene is left open where the match is weak. Clone size is shown for a subset of rows, as once, few, many or a class of expanded clone.

D | size | J | V | CDR3 | DNA
. | . | TRBJ2-2 | TRBV12-3/TRBV12-4 | CASAAGELFF | TGTGCCAGCGCGGCCGGGGAGCTGTTTTTT
. | . | TRBJ2-5 | TRBV5-5 | CASSLLAGQIQETQYF | TGTGCCAGCAGCTTGTTGGCAGGGCAAATCCAAGAGACCCAGTACTTC
TRBD1 | . | TRBJ2-2 | TRBV6-1 | CASSEGQGHTGELFF | TGTGCCAGCAGTGAAGGACAGGGCCACACCGGGGAGCTGTTTTTT
. | once | TRBJ2-7 | TRBV23-1 | CASSPVEREPSYEQYF | TGCGCCAGCAGTCCCGTCGAGAGGGAGCCCTCCTACGAGCAGTACTTC
. | few | TRBJ2-3 | TRBV11-3 | CASSFLTSDTQYF | TGTGCCAGCAGCTTCCTCACCTCAGATACGCAGTATTTT
. | . | TRBJ2-6 | TRBV6-6 | CASSYSGVSGANVLTF | TGTGCCAGCAGTTACTCCGGTGTTTCTGGGGCCAACGTCCTGACTTTC
TRBD1 | . | TRBJ1-2 | TRBV7-6 | CASSLATGDSPANYGYTF | TGTGCCAGCAGCTTAGCAACGGGGGACAGCCCAGCTAACTATGGCTACACCTTC
. | . | TRBJ1-6 | TRBV9 | CASSLEGGTGNSPLHF | TGTGCCAGCAGCTTGGAAGGAGGGACGGGTAATTCACCCCTCCACTTT
TRBD1 | medium-sized | TRBJ1-6 | TRBV5-4 | CASSLGQGARSPLHF | TGTGCCAGCAGCTTGGGACAGGGGGCAAGGTCACCCCTCCACTTT
TRBD1 | . | TRBJ1-2 | TRBV7-9 | CASSSTRTGHGYTF | TGTGCCAGCAGCTCGACTCGGACAGGGCACGGCTACACCTTC
. | . | TRBJ1-1 | TRBV6-5 | CASSYSENTEAFF | TGTGCCAGCAGTTACTCAGAGAACACTGAAGCTTTCTTT
. | . | TRBJ2-6 | TRBV19 | CVRGLDGRGSGANVLTF | TGTGTGAGAGGGTTAGACGGCAGGGGCTCTGGGGCCAACGTCCTGACTTTC
. | . | TRBJ1-5 | TRBV24-1 | CATSGAHSNQPQHF | TGTGCCACCAGTGGGGCACATAGCAATCAGCCCCAGCATTTT
. | . | TRBJ1-4 | TRBV3-1/TRBV3-2 | CASSPQTGEKLFF | TGTGCCAGCAGCCCCCAAACAGGAGAAAAACTGTTTTTT
. | . | TRBJ2-3 | TRBV6-5 | CAVALGTDTQYF | TGTGCCGTAGCTCTGGGCACAGATACGCAGTATTTT
. | . | TRBJ2-7 | TRBV11-2 | CASSFVGGTAYEQYF | TGTGCCAGCAGCTTTGTTGGGGGGACCGCCTACGAGCAGTACTTC
. | . | TRBJ2-6 | TRBV30 | CAWDASSGANVLTF | TGTGCCTGGGACGCCAGCTCTGGGGCCAACGTCCTGACTTTC
. | . | TRBJ2-3 | TRBV9 | CASSVPRGELDTQYF | TGTGCCAGCAGCGTACCCCGCGGTGAGTTGGATACGCAGTATTTT
TRBD2 | . | TRBJ2-2 | TRBV7-2 | CASSLLAGDVGELFF | TGTGCCAGCAGCTTACTAGCGGGGGATGTCGGGGAGCTGTTTTTT
TRBD2 | . | TRBJ2-1 | TRBV6-6 | CASSYSGGRDEQFF | TGTGCCAGCAGTTATAGCGGGGGTCGGGATGAGCAGTTCTTC
. | . | TRBJ2-1 | TRBV12-3/TRBV12-4 | CASSLDTLGEQFF | TGTGCCAGCAGTTTAGATACGTTGGGTGAGCAGTTCTTC
. | once | TRBJ1-2 | TRBV5-1 | CASSIDGAGYGYTF | TGCGCCAGCAGTATTGACGGCGCGGGCTATGGCTACACCTTC
TRBD1 | . | TRBJ2-7 | TRBV7-9 | CASSLGAGQGSYEQYF | TGTGCCAGCAGCCTCGGGGCGGGACAGGGTTCCTACGAGCAGTACTTC
TRBD1 | . | TRBJ1-2 | TRBV19 | CASSPGTGEYGYTF | TGTGCCAGTAGTCCCGGGACAGGAGAATATGGCTACACCTTC
TRBD1 | . | TRBJ1-5 | TRBV27 | CASSLGGTGLRQPQHF | TGTGCCAGCAGTTTGGGGGGGACAGGGCTGAGACAGCCCCAGCATTTT
. | . | TRBJ1-1 | TRBV5-6 | CASSLVLVNTEAFF | TGTGCCAGCAGCTTGGTTTTAGTGAACACTGAAGCTTTCTTT
TRBD2 | . | TRBJ2-3 | TRBV11-2 | CASSPSGAGGRAQYF | TGTGCCAGCAGCCCCTCGGGGGCGGGGGGCCGGGCGCAGTATTTT
TRBD2 | . | TRBJ2-1 | TRBV9 | CASSGTSGSYNEQFF | TGTGCCAGCAGCGGGACTAGCGGATCCTACAATGAGCAGTTCTTC
TRBD2 | . | TRBJ2-1 | TRBV9 | CASSVGLAGGRYNEQFF | TGTGCCAGCAGCGTAGGGCTAGCGGGGGGGCGCTACAATGAGCAGTTCTTC
TRBD1 | . | TRBJ1-6 | TRBV7-9 | CASSPSAGDRAYNSPLHF | TGTGCCAGCAGCCCATCCGCCGGTGACAGGGCTTATAATTCACCCCTCCACTTT
. | . | TRBJ1-1 | TRBV28 | CASSLLGRETEAFF | TGTGCCAGCAGTTTACTGGGGCGGGAAACTGAAGCTTTCTTT
. | . | TRBJ2-3 | TRBV7-6 | CASSTGLSGADTQYF | TGTGCCAGCAGCACTGGACTGAGTGGGGCAGATACGCAGTATTTT
. | once | TRBJ2-3 | TRBV7-2 | CASSLASSTDTQYF | TGTGCCAGCAGCTTAGCGTCTAGCACAGATACGCAGTATTTT
. | . | TRBJ2-2 | TRBV5-1 | CASSLAGSTNTGELFF | TGCGCCAGCAGCTTGGCCGGATCTACGAACACCGGGGAGCTGTTTTTT
TRBD1 | . | TRBJ1-2 | TRBV2 | CASSPYQGAKGYTF | TGTGCCAGCAGTCCTTACCAGGGGGCGAAGGGCTACACCTTC
. | . | TRBJ1-5 | TRBV3-1/TRBV3-2 | CASSQADQPQHF | TGTGCCAGCAGCCAAGCCGATCAGCCCCAGCATTTT
. | . | TRBJ2-7 | TRBV6-5 | CASSYELGGSYEQYF | TGTGCCAGCAGTTACGAGTTGGGAGGATCCTACGAGCAGTACTTC